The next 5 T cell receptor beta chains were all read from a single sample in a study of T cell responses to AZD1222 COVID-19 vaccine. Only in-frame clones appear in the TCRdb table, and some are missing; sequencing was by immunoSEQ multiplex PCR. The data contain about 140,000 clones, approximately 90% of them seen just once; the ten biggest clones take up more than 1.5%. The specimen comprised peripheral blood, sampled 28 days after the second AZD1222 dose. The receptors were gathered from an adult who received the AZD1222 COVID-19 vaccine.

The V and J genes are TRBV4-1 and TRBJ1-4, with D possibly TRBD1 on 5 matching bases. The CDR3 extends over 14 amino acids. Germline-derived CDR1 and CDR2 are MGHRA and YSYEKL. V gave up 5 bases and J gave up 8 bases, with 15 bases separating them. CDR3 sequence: CASSYGAAQEKLFF. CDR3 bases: TGCGCCAGCAGCTATGGGGCGGCACAGGAAAAACTGTTTTTT.

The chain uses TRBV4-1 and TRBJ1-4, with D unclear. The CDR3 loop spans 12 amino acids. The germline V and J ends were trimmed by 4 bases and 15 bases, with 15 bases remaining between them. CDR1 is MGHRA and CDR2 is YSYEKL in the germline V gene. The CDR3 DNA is TGCGCCAGCAGCCTCACGCCCGGGGTTTTGTTTTTT. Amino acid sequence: CASSLTPGVLFF.

The CDR3, as DNA: TGTGCCAGCAGTGAGCTGGTGGCCTACGAGCAGTACTTC. The encoded protein is CASSELVAYEQYF. The chain is built from TRBV2 and TRBJ2-7; D call uncertain. This CDR3 is 13 amino acids long. Trimming removed 3 bases at V and 2 bases at J, with 8 bases between. Germline CDR1 reads SNHLY; CDR2 reads FYNNEI.

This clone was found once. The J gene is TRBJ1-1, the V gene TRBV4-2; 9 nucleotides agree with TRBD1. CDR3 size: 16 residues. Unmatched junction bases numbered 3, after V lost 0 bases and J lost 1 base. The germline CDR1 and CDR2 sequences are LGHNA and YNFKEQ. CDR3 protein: CASSQEGTGRNTEAFF. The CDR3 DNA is TGTGCCAGCAGCCAAGAGGGGACAGGGAGGAACACTGAAGCTTTCTTT.

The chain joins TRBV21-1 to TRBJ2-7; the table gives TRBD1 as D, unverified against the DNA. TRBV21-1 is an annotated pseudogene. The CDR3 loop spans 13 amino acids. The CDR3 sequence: CASSKGGGYEQYF. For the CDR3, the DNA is TGTGCCAGCAGCAAAGGAGGGGGATACGAGCAGTACTTC.